This TCR beta chain was identified during a study of T cell repertoires in cytomegalovirus infection. Study as a whole: CMV infection and matching HLA type were both indicated by public TCR beta signatures.

Germline CDR1 MNHEY, CDR2 SMNVEV (reference sequence). The CDR3 is 15 residues long. V lost 6 bases and J 5 bases, leaving 19 bases between the germline ends. TCRdb called the reads again in MiXCR, with one record for every CDR3 protein. The sample includes roughly 78,000 distinct CDR3 sequences, around 40% of them seen just once. On this clonotype: Its cognate antigen is unknown.

The input for sequencing was CD8+ T cells from cultured PBMCs, taken from culture after CMV antigen stimulation. The rearrangement links TRBV27 to TRBJ1-2; D is unresolved. The clonotype originates from a human donor in good health (CMV status not recorded). Some clones in this sample may be carry-over from other donors' samples. The CDR3 coding sequence is TGTGCCAGCAGCCTCGAGGCGGGATTTTCTTATGGCTACACCTTC. It encodes CASSLEAGFSYGYTF.